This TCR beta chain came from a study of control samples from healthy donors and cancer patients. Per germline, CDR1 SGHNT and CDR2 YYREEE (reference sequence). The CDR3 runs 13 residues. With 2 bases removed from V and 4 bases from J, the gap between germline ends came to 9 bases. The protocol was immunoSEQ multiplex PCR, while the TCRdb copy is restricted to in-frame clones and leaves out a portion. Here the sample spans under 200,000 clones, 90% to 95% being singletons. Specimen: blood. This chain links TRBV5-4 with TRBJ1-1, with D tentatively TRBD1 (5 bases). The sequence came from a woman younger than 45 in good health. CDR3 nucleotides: TGTGCCAGCAGCTTTTGGGGGATCACTGAAGCTTTCTTT. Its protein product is CASSFWGITEAFF.